These 10 T cell receptor beta chains share one sample of origin, sequenced in a study of cytomegalovirus exposure and HLA in healthy donors. The PCR made use of 60 Vbeta and 13 Jbeta primers. TCRdb keeps only in-frame clones here, not all; method: immunoSEQ multiplex PCR. The sample consists of around 150,000 clones, about 61% of them appearing once. Sequencing was performed on PBMCs. These receptors all come from a woman between 40 and 50 years old in good health and CMV-seronegative.

The chain is built from TRBV19 and TRBJ1-6, with 7 bases matching TRBD1. Looked up from germline, CDR1 is LNHDA and CDR2 is SQIVND (reference sequence). V was pared by 4 bases and J by 6 bases, with 6 bases of the junction left unmatched. The CDR3 is made up of 15 amino acids. This CDR3 reads CASSNRGRGNSPLHF. For the CDR3, the DNA is TGTGCCAGTAGTAACAGGGGACGGGGTAATTCACCCCTCCACTTT.

The J gene is TRBJ1-5, the V gene TRBV6-1; 8 bases are shared with TRBD1. Germline-derived CDR1 and CDR2 are MNHNS and SASEGT. The CDR3 spans 14 residues. The ends lost 6 bases at V and 8 bases at J; junction bases unmatched: 9. The CDR3 reads CASRLTGAGEPQHF. The CDR3 DNA sequence: TGTGCCAGCAGATTGACAGGGGCCGGGGAGCCCCAGCATTTT.

The chain has TRBV30 and TRBJ1-4; TRBD1 matches at 7 bases. The V and J ends lost 1 base and 4 bases, in that order; junction bases with no gene match: 12. The CDR3 loop spans 17 amino acids. The germline CDR1 and CDR2 sequences are GTSNPN and SVGIG (reference sequence). The chain's CDR3 is CAWSEVWTGTVNEKLFF. The CDR3 bases are TGTGCCTGGAGTGAAGTTTGGACCGGGACAGTTAATGAAAAACTGTTTTTT.

About this clone itself: This sample includes further DNA sequences coding for the same CDR3. This chain connects TRBV5-1 to TRBJ2-5, with TRBD2 matching 11 bases. CDR1 is SGHRS and CDR2 is YFSETQ in the germline V gene. The CDR3 totals 15 residues. Trimming took 3 bases from V and 2 from J; bases not matched to a gene: 3. The chain's CDR3 is CASSSSGGQQETQYF. CDR3 nucleotides: TGCGCCAGCAGCTCTAGCGGGGGGCAACAAGAGACCCAGTACTTC.

This clone was picked up a small number of times. The gene calls are TRBV5-4 and TRBJ2-2; 8 bases agree with TRBD1. Germline CDR1 SGHNT, CDR2 YYREEE (reference sequence). The CDR3 has 15 residues. The trim removed 2 bases at V and 4 bases at J, leaving 4 bases unmatched. The CDR3 sequence: CASSLQGDRTGELFF. The CDR3 coding sequence is TGTGCCAGCAGCTTACAGGGGGATCGCACCGGGGAGCTGTTTTTT. The full variable domain, in which reference TRBV5-4 and TRBJ2-2 provide the parts outside the CDR3, is ETGVTQSPTHLIKTRGQQVTLRCSSQSGHNTVSWYQQALGQGPQFIFQYYREEENGRGNFPPRFSGLQFPNYSSELNVNALELDDSALYLCASSLQGDRTGELFFGEGSRLTVL.

This chain links TRBV2 with TRBJ2-1; D might be TRBD2 (7 bases). The V gene lost 8 bases and the J gene lost 4 bases, with 27 bases spanning the gap. CDR3 length equals 18 residues. The germline V gene has CDR1 SNHLY and CDR2 FYNNEI. CDR3 bases: TGTGCCAGCCCTCGTGCCCGTCGGGGGGCCGAAGGGTACAATGAGCAGTTCTTC. It yields the protein CASPRARRGAEGYNEQFF.

The V gene is TRBV30, the J gene TRBJ2-7, with D perhaps TRBD2 (7 bases). Trimming left V 0 bases short and J 2 bases short, with 17 bases between. This CDR3 comprises 16 residues. In germline, CDR1 is GTSNPN, CDR2 SVGIG (reference sequence). CDR3 residues: CAWSVLLGGPAYEQYF. DNA of the CDR3: TGTGCCTGGAGTGTACTTTTGGGGGGGCCGGCCTACGAGCAGTACTTC.

A remark on this clone: Other DNA variants within this sample encode the same CDR3. V is TRBV19 and J is TRBJ1-1; perhaps TRBD1 as D (5 bases). Between the trimmed V and J ends, which lost 5 bases and 5 bases, there was a span of 9 bases. Germline V CDR1 and CDR2: LNHDA, SQIVND (reference sequence). This CDR3 has 12 amino acids. Written as DNA, the CDR3 is TGTGCCAGTAGTCGGGGGGATACTGAAGCTTTCTTT. Translation: CASSRGDTEAFF. The full variable domain, completed using reference TRBV19 and TRBJ1-1, is DGGITQSPKYLFRKEGQNVTLSCEQNLNHDAMYWYRQDPGQGLRLIYYSQIVNDFQKGDIAEGYSVSREKKESFPLTVTSAQKNPTAFYLCASSRGDTEAFFGQGTRLTVV.

This clone was observed a handful of times. This chain links TRBV7-2 with TRBJ2-3, with TRBD2 identical over 12 bases. The CDR3 has 16 amino acids. V lost 1 base, J lost 7 bases, and 6 bases stayed unmatched. Germline assignment: CDR1 SGHTA and CDR2 FQGNSA. DNA of the CDR3: TGTGCCAGCAGCTTAGGTCTAGCGGGGGGGATGAATACGCAGTATTTT. Amino acids: CASSLGLAGGMNTQYF.

The genes are TRBV30 and TRBJ1-2, with 7 bases matching TRBD1. With 0 bases clipped from V and 0 bases from J, the junction kept 4 bases outside the gene matches. The CDR3 spans 15 residues. Germline V gene data show CDR1 as GTSNPN and CDR2 as SVGIG (reference sequence). Written as DNA, the CDR3 is TGTGCCTGGAGTGTAAAGAGGGGGCCTAACTATGGCTACACCTTC. This encodes CAWSVKRGPNYGYTF.